This note documents a single T cell receptor beta chain sequence. As yet, its antigen is unknown. The record originates from a study of T cell responses to AZD1222 COVID-19 vaccine. Findings and caveats of the study: Donors were mostly white British, more females; clonal diversity possibly underestimated. CD4 TCRs linked to vaccination spanned spike, dominating at 160-218 and 743-854.

Produced via immunoSEQ multiplex PCR; TCRdb's table is partial and in-frame only. The sample consists of about 69,000 clones, approximately 87% of them appearing once. This CDR3 region has 14 residues. V lost 4 bases and J 3 bases, leaving 10 bases between the germline ends. The germline gives CDR1 SGHRS, CDR2 YFSETQ. The TCR sequence derives from an adult who received the AZD1222 COVID-19 vaccine. The source material was peripheral blood, sampled 28 days after the second AZD1222 dose. V is TRBV5-1 and J is TRBJ2-2; tentatively, D is TRBD1 or TRBD2 (5 bases each). The CDR3 here is CASSPGRDTGELFF. The CDR3 nucleotides are TGCGCCAGCAGCCCGGGGCGAGACACCGGGGAGCTGTTTTTT.